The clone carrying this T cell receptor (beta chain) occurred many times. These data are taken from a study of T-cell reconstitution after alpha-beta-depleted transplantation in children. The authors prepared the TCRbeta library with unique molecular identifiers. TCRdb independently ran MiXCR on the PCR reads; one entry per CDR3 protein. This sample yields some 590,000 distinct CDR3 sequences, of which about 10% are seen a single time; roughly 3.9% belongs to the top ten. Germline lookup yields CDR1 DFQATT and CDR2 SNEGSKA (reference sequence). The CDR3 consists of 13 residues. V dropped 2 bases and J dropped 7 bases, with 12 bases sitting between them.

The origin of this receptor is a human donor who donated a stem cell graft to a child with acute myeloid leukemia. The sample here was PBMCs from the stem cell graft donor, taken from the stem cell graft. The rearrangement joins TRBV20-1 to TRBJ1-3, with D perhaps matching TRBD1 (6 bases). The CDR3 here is CSARRQGSNTIYF. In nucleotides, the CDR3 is TGCAGTGCTAGAAGGCAGGGGAGTAACACCATATATTTT.